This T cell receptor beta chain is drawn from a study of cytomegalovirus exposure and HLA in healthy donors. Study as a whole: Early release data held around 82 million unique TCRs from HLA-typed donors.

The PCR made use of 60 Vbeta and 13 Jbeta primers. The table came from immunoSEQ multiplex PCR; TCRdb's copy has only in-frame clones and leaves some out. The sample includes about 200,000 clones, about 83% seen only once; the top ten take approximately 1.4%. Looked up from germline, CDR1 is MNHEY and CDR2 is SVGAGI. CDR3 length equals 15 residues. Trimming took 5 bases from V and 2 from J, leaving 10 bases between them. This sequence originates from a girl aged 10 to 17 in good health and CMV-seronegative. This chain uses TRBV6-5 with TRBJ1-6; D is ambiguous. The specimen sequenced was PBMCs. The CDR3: CASSNSETYNSPLHF. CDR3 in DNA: TGTGCCAGCAGTAACAGTGAGACCTATAATTCACCCCTCCACTTT.